This T cell receptor beta chain derives from a study of T-cell reconstitution after alpha-beta-depleted transplantation in children. Overall study findings and caveats: T-cell counts and diversity at one year following transplant were attributed mainly to newly produced T cells. The origin of alpha-beta T cells about two months after transplant was reportedly several hundred expanded graft clones. The origin of high day-60 TCRbeta diversity in some patients lay in surviving recipient T cells and thymic progenitors.

Many counts were recorded for this clonotype. Antigen: not known. V shed 4 bases and J shed 2 bases, with 13 bases lying between them. The CDR3 is 15 residues long. Germline CDR1 is LGHDT and CDR2 is YNNKEL (reference sequence). Using unique molecular identifiers, the investigators prepared the TCRbeta library. TCRdb independently ran MiXCR on the PCR reads; one entry per CDR3 protein. This sample yields about 100,000 distinct CDR3 sequences, of which 4.5% to 7.5% are seen a single time; about 6% belongs to the top ten. This clonotype was obtained from a female patient aged 2-9 years who had a stem cell transplant for Fanconi anemia, so the T cells may come from the graft donor. The rearrangement uses TRBV3-1 and TRBJ2-3; tentatively, D is TRBD2 (6 bases). This sample comprised PBMCs, mostly from graft donor cells, obtained 60 days after TCRalphabeta/CD19-depleted stem cell transplant. The CDR3 nucleotides are TGTGCCAGCAGCCCGACTAGAGGTCACACAGATACGCAGTATTTT. It yields the protein CASSPTRGHTDTQYF.